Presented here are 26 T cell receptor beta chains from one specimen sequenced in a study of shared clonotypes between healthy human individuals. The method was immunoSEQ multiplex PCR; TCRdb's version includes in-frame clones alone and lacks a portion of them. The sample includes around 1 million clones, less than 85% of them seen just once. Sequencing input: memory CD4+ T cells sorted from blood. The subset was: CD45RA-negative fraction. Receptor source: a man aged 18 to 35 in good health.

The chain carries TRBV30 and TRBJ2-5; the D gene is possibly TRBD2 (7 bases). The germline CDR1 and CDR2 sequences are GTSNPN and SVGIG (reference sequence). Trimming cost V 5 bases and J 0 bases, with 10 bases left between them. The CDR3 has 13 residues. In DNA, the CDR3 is TGTGCCTGGGAGGGGGGGTACCAAGAGACCCAGTACTTC. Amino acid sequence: CAWEGGYQETQYF.

The CDR3 reads CASKDSGANVLTF. CDR3 nucleotide sequence: TGTGCCAGCAAGGACTCTGGGGCCAACGTCCTGACTTTC. V gene TRBV14 combines with J gene TRBJ2-6; D is undetermined. Trimming left V 7 bases short and J 0 bases short, with 4 bases between. The germline V gene has CDR1 SGHDN and CDR2 FVKESK. The CDR3 sequence is 13 residues long.

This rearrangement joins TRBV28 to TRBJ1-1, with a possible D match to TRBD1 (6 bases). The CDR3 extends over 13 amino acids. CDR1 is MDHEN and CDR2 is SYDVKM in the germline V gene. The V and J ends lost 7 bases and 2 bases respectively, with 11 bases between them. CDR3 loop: CASKGVSNTEAFF. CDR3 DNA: TGTGCCAGCAAGGGGGTATCCAACACTGAAGCTTTCTTT.

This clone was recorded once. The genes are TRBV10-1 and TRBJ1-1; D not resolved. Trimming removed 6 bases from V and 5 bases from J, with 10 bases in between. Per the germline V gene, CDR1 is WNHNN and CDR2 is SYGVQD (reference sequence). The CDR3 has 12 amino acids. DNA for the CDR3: TGCGCCAGCAGCGCCGCCGGGACTGAAGCTTTCTTT. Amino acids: CASSAAGTEAFF.

The CDR3 DNA reads TGTGCCAGCAGATTCCACCCTCCCGGGACAGGTGATAGCAATCAGCCCCAGCATTTT. The encoded protein is CASRFHPPGTGDSNQPQHF. The chain joins TRBV4-2 to TRBJ1-5; 8 nucleotides align to TRBD1. V gave up 6 bases and J gave up 0 bases; unmatched junction bases: 16. Per germline, CDR1 LGHNA and CDR2 YNFKEQ. The CDR3 consists of 19 residues.

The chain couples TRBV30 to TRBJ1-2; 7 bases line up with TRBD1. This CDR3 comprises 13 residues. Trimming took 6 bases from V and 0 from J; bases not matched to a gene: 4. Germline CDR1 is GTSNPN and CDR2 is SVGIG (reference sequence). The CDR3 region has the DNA TGTGCCTGCCGACAGGGAGCTAACTATGGCTACACCTTC. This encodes CACRQGANYGYTF.

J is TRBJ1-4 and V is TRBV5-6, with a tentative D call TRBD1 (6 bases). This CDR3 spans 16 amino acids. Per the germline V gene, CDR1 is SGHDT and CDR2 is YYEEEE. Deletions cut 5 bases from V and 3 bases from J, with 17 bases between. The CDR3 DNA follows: TGTGCCAGCAGTCCTGATACAGGGAGCCCTAATGAAAAACTGTTTTTT. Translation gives CASSPDTGSPNEKLFF. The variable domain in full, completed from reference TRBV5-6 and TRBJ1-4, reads DAGVTQSPTHLIKTRGQQVTLRCSPKSGHDTVSWYQQALGQGPQFIFQYYEEEERQRGNFPDRFSGHQFPNYSSELNVNALLLGDSALYLCASSPDTGSPNEKLFFGSGTQLSVL.

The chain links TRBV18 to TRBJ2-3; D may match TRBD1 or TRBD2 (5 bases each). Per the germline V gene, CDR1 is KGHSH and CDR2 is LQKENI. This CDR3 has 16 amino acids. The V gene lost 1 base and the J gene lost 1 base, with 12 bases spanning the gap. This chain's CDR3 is CASSPLPGPGTDTQYF. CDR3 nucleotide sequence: TGTGCCAGCTCACCACTCCCGGGGCCGGGCACAGATACGCAGTATTTT.

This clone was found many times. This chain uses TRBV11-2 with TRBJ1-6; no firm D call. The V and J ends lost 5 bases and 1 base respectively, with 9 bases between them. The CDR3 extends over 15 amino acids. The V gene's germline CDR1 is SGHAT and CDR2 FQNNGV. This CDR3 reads CASSIGISYNSPLHF. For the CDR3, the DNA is TGTGCCAGCAGCATCGGGATATCCTATAATTCACCCCTCCACTTT.

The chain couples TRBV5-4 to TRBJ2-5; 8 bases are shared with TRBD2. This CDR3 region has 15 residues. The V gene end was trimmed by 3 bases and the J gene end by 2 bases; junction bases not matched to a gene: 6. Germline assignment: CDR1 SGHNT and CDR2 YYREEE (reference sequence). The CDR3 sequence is CASSSGGGIQETQYF. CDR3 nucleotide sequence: TGTGCCAGCAGCTCCGGGGGGGGGATACAAGAGACCCAGTACTTC.

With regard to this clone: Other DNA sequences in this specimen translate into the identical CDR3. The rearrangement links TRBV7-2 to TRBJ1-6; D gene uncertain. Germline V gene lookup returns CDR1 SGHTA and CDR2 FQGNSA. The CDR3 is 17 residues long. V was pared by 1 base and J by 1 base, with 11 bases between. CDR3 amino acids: CASSLGTGSSYNSPLHF. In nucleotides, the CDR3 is TGTGCCAGCAGCTTAGGGACGGGGAGTTCCTATAATTCACCCCTCCACTTT.

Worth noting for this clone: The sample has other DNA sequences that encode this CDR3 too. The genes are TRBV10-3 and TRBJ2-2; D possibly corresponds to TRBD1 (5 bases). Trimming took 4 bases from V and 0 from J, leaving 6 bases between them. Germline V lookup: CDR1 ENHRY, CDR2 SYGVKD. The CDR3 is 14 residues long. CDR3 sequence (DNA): TGTGCCATCAGTGCGACAGCGAACACCGGGGAGCTGTTTTTT. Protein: CAISATANTGELFF.

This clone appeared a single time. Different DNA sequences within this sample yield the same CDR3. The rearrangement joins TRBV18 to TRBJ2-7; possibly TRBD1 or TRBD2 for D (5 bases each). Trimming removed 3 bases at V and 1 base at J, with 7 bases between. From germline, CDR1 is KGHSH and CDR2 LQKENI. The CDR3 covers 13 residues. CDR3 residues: CASSPGVSYEQYF. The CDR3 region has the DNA TGTGCCAGCTCACCGGGGGTATCCTACGAGCAGTACTTC. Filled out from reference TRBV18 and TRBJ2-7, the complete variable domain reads NAGVMQNPRHLVRRRGQEARLRCSPMKGHSHVYWYRQLPEEGLKFMVYLQKENIIDESGMPKERFSAEFPKEGPSILRIQQVVRGDSAAYFCASSPGVSYEQYFGPGTRLTVT.

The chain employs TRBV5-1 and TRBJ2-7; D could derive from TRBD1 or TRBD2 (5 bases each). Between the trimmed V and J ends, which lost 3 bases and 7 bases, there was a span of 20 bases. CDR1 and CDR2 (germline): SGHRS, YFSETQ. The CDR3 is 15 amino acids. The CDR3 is CASSWMGRVIEEQYF. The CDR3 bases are TGCGCCAGCAGCTGGATGGGACGAGTGATTGAAGAGCAGTACTTC.

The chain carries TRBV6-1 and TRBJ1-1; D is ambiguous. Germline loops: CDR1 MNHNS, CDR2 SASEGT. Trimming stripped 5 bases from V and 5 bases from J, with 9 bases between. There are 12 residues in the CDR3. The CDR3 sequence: CASSLRATEAFF. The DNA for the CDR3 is TGTGCCAGCAGTCTGAGGGCTACTGAAGCTTTCTTT.

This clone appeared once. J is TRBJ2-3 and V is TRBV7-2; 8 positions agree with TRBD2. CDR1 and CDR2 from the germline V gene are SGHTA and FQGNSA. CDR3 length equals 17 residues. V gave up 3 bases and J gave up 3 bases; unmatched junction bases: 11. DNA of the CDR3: TGTGCCAGCAGCTTCCTGATCCTCGGGGGGGCGACAGATACGCAGTATTTT. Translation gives CASSFLILGGATDTQYF.

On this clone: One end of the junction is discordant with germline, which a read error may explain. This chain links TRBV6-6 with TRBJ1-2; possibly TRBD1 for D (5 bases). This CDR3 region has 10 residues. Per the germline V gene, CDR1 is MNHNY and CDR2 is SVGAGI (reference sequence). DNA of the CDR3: TGTGCCAGCAGTTCCGCCGGGACCCCCTTC. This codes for CASSSAGTPF.

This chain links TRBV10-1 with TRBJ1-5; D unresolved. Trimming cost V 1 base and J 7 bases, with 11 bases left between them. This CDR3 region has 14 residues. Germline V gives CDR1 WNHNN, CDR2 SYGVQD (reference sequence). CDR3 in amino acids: CASSEYGVSQPQHF. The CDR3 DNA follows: TGCGCCAGCAGTGAGTACGGGGTTTCACAGCCCCAGCATTTT.

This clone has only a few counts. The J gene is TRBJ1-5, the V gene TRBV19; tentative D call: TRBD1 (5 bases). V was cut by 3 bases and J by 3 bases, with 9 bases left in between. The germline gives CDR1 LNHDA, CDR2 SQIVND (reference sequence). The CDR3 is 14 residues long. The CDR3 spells CASSMGQYNQPQHF. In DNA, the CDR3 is TGTGCCAGTAGTATGGGGCAGTACAATCAGCCCCAGCATTTT.

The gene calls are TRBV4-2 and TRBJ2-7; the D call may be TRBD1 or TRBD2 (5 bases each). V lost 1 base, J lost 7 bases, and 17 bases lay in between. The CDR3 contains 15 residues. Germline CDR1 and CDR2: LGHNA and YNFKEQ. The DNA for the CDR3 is TGTGCCAGCAGCCAAGGGGACGGCAGGTCGGAGGAGCAGTACTTC. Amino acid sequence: CASSQGDGRSEEQYF.

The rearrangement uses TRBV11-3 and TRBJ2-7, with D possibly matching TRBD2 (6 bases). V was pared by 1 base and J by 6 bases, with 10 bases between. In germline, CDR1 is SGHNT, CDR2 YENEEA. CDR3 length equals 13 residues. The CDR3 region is CASSLVVGGEQYF. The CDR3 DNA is TGTGCCAGCAGCTTAGTTGTCGGGGGCGAGCAGTACTTC.

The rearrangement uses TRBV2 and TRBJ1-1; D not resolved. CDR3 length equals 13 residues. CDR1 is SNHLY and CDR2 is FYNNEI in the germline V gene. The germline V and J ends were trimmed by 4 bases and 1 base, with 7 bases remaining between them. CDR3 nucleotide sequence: TGTGCCAGCAGTGGGGAGGCGAACACTGAAGCTTTCTTT. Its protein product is CASSGEANTEAFF.

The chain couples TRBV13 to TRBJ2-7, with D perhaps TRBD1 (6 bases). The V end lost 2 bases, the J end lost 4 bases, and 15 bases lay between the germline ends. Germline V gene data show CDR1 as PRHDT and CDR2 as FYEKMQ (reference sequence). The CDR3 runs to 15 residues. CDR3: CASSLFGRQGYEQYF. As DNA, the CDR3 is TGTGCCAGCAGCTTATTTGGTAGGCAGGGGTACGAGCAGTACTTC.

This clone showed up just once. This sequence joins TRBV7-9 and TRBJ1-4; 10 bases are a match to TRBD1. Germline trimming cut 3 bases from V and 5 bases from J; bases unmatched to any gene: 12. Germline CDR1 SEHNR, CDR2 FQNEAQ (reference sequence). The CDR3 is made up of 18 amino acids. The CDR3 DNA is TGTGCCAGCAGCTTCACTCCAAGGACAGGGGGAGGCAATGAAAAACTGTTTTTT. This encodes CASSFTPRTGGGNEKLFF.

This chain's CDR3 is CASSPQGQLNYGYTF. CDR3 sequence (DNA): TGTGCCAGCAGCCCTCAGGGACAGCTGAACTATGGCTACACCTTC. V is TRBV5-4 and J is TRBJ1-2; 7 bases are shared with TRBD1. The CDR3 length is 15 residues. Germline lookup yields CDR1 SGHNT and CDR2 YYREEE (reference sequence). J was trimmed by 2 bases and V by 4 bases; bases with no gene match: 8.

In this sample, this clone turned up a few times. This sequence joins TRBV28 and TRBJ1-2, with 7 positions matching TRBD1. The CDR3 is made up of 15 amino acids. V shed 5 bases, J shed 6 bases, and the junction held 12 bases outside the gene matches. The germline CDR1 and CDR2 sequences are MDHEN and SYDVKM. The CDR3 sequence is CASSETLGRGDGYTF. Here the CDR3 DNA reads TGTGCCAGCAGTGAGACTCTAGGCAGGGGGGATGGCTACACCTTC.